Each of the 8 T cell receptor beta chains below was sequenced from the same sample in a study of molecular identifiers for immune sequencing clone quantification. TCRdb re-derived calls from the PCR reads in MiXCR, one entry per CDR3 protein. The sample holds about 640,000 distinct CDR3 sequences, 15% to 20% seen once. Specimen: naive CD8+ T cells from blood, with Jurkat cell RNA spiked in. The subset: FACS-sorted CD8+CD4-CCR7+CD45RA+ naive T cells. The receptors here all came from a human donor in good health. Some libraries in this study had Jurkat cell RNA spiked in.

This clonotype was counted at least ten times. One junction end does not reproduce the germline sequence, and a read error may be involved. The rearrangement links TRBV5-4 to TRBJ1-1, with a tentative D call TRBD1 (6 bases). The CDR3 runs 15 residues. CDR1 and CDR2 (germline): SGHNT, YYREEE (reference sequence). The CDR3 sequence is CASSNRDIRDIGGPF. In nucleotides, the CDR3 is TGTGCCAGCAGTAACAGAGATATCCGGGACATAGGAGGCCCCTTT.

A few counts support this clonotype. The chain combines TRBV7-3 with TRBJ2-1; TRBD2 agrees at 10 bases. CDR1 SGHTA and CDR2 FQGTGA come from the germline V gene. V dropped 5 bases and J dropped 0; count of bases not matched to a gene: 10. This CDR3 has 18 residues. CDR3 coding DNA: TGTGCCAGCAGCCTTCAGGGACTAGCGCCAAGCTCCTACAATGAGCAGTTCTTC. This encodes CASSLQGLAPSSYNEQFF.

The rearrangement uses TRBV30 and TRBJ2-1; 12 bases match TRBD2. The CDR3 totals 16 residues. The V segment lost 1 base and the J segment 8 bases; nucleotides outside the gene matches: 9. Germline CDR1 reads GTSNPN; CDR2 reads SVGIG (reference sequence). DNA of the CDR3: TGTGCCTGGAGTGCCCGACTAGCGGGAGTCGTATATGAGCAGTTCTTC. Its translation: CAWSARLAGVVYEQFF.

About this clonotype itself: This may arise from a read error, as a much more abundant clone is one base away. The gene calls are TRBV12-3 or TRBV12-4 and TRBJ2-5; 7 bases are a match to TRBD1. The CDR3 spans 14 residues. The CDR3 DNA sequence: TGTGCCAGCGGTTTTCAGGGGGTCCAAGAGACCCAGTACTTC. Translated: CASGFQGVQETQYF.

With respect to this clonotype: One end of the junction varies from germline; a read error may be responsible. The genes are TRBV6-2 or TRBV6-3 and TRBJ1-1; no clear D. The CDR3 spans 13 residues. From germline, CDR1 is MNHEY and CDR2 SVGEGT. In DNA, the CDR3 is TGTGCCAGCAGTTACTCACGAGACACTGGAGCTTTCTTT. It yields the protein CASSYSRDTGAFF.

In its sample, this clonotype was seen a few times. The rearrangement joins TRBV9 to TRBJ2-1; 10 bases line up with TRBD2. Losses at the gene ends were 0 bases for V and 4 bases for J; bases not matched to a gene: 7. This CDR3 region has 17 residues. The V gene's germline CDR1 is SGDLS and CDR2 YYNGEE. CDR3 loop: CASSVGSGRAPYNEQFF. CDR3 nucleotide sequence: TGTGCCAGCAGCGTAGGCAGCGGGAGGGCACCTTACAATGAGCAGTTCTTC.

For this clonotype: Being one base from a much bigger clone, this may be a read error. The chain employs TRBV20-1 and TRBJ1-4; maybe TRBD1 (6 bases). The germline V gene has CDR1 DFQATT and CDR2 SNEGSKA (reference sequence). V lost 2 bases, J lost 7 bases, and 20 bases lay in between. This CDR3 has 16 amino acids. The CDR3 here is CSARQLGGGAAEKLFF. The CDR3 DNA is TGCAGTGCTAGACAATTAGGGGGGGGAGCGGCTGAAAAACTGTTTTTT.

In its sample, this clonotype was seen many times. The V and J genes are TRBV2 and TRBJ2-2; D is perhaps TRBD2 (6 bases). The CDR3 is 14 residues long. Germline V gene sequence: CDR1 SNHLY, CDR2 FYNNEI. Trimming stripped 11 bases from V and 2 bases from J, with 15 bases between. As DNA, the CDR3 is TGTGCCGGAGAAAGGGAGGAAAACACCGGGGAGCTGTTTTTT. Encoded protein: CAGEREENTGELFF. Full variable domain (remainder filled in from reference TRBV2 and TRBJ2-2): EPEVTQTPSHQVTQMGQEVILRCVPISNHLYFYWYRQILGQKVEFLVSFYNNEISEKSEIFDDQFSVERPDGSNFTLKIRSTKLEDSAMYFCAGEREENTGELFFGEGSRLTVL.